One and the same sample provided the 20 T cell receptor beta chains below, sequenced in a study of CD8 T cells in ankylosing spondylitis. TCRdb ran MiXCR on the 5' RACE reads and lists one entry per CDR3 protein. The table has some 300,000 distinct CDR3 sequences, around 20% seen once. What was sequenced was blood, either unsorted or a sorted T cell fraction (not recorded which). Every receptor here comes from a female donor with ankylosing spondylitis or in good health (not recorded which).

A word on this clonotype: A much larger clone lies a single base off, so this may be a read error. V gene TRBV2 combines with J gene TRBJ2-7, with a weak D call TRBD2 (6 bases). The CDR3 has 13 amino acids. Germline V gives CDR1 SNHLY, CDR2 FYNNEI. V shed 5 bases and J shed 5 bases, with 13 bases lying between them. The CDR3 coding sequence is TGTGCCAGCAGTATCGGACGCGGGGACGAGCAGTACTTC. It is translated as CASSIGRGDEQYF.

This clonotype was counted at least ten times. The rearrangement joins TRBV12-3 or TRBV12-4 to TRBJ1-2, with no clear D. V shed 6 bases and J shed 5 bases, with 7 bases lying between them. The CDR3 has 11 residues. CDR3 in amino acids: CASSIGYGYTF. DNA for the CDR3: TGTGCCAGCAGCATAGGATATGGCTACACCTTC.

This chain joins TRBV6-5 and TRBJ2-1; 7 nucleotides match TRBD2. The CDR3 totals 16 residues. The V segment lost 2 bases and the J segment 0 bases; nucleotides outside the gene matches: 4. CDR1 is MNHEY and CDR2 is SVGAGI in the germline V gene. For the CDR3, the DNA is TGTGCCAGCAGTTACAGCGGCGGGAGCTCCTACAATGAGCAGTTCTTC. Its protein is CASSYSGGSSYNEQFF.

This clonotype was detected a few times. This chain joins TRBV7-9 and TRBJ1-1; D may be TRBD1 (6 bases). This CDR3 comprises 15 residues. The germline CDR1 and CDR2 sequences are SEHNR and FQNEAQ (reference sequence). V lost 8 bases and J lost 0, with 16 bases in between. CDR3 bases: TGTGCCAGCCGGGAGACAGGTCCTATGAACACTGAAGCTTTCTTT. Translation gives CASRETGPMNTEAFF.

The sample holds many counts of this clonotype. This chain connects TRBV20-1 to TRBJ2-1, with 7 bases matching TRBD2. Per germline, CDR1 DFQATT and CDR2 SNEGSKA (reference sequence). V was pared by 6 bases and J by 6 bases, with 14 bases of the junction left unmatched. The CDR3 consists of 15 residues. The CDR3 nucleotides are TGCAGTGCGTCTGGGGGGGTGACTAGGGGCAATGAGCAGTTCTTC. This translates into CSASGGVTRGNEQFF.

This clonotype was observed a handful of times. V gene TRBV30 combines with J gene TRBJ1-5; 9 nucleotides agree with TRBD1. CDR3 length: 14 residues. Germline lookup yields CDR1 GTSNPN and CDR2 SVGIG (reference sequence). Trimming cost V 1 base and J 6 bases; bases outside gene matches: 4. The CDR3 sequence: CAWSGGQGGQPQHF. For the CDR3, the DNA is TGTGCCTGGAGTGGGGGACAGGGTGGTCAGCCCCAGCATTTT.

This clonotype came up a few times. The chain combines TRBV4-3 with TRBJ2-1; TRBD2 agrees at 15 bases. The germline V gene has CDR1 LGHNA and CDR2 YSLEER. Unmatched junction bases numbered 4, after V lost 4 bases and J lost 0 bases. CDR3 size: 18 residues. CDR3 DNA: TGCGCCAGCAGCCGCAGGACTAGCGGGAGGGCCTCCTACAATGAGCAGTTCTTC. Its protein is CASSRRTSGRASYNEQFF.

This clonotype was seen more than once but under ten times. The CDR3 nucleotides read TGTGCCAGCAGTTTAGATGGGGGGATGGGACATACGTTCTTC. Translation gives CASSLDGGMGHTFF. V usage is TRBV12-3 or TRBV12-4 and J usage is TRBJ2-1; either TRBD1 or TRBD2 may supply D (6 bases each). The CDR3 is made up of 14 amino acids. V lost 1 base to trimming and J lost 15 bases, with 19 bases between them.

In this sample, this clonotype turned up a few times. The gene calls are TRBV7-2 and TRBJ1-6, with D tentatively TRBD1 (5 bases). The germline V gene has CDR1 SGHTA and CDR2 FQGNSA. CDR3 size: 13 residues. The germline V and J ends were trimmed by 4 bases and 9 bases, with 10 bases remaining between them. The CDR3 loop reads CASSSAGVSPLHF. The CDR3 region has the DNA TGTGCCAGCAGCTCGGCGGGGGTTTCACCCCTCCACTTT.

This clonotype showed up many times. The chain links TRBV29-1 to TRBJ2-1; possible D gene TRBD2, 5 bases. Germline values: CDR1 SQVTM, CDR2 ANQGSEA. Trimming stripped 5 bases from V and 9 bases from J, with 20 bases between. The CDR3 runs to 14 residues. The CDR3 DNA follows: TGCAGCGTTACCTACGGGAATAAGCGGAGTGAGCAGTTCTTC. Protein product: CSVTYGNKRSEQFF.

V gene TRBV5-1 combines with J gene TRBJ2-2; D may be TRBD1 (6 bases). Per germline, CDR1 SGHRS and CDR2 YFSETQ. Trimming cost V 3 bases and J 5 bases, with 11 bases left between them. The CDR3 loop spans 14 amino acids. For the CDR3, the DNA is TGCGCCAGCAGCTGGACAGTCGATACCGGGGAGCTGTTTTTT. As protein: CASSWTVDTGELFF.

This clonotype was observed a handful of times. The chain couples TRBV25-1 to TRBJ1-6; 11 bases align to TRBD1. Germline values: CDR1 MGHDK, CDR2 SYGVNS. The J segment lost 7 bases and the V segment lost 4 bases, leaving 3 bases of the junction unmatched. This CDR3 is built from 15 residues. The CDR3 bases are TGTGCCAGCAGTGGGGACAGGGGGTTGAATTCACCCCTCCACTTT. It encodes CASSGDRGLNSPLHF. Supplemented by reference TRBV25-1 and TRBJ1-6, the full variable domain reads EADIYQTPRYLVIGTGKKITLECSQTMGHDKMYWYQQDPGMELHLIHYSYGVNSTEKGDLSSESTVSRIRTEHFPLTLESARPSHTSQYLCASSGDRGLNSPLHFGNGTRLTVT.

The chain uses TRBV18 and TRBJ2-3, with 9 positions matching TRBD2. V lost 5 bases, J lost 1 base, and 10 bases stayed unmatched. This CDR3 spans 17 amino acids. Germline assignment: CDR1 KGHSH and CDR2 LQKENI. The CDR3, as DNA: TGTGCCAGCTCATCTGGAGGAGCGGGAGGTGGCACAGATACGCAGTATTTT. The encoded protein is CASSSGGAGGGTDTQYF.

The CDR3 protein is CASSQDMDRNIQYF. In DNA form, the CDR3 reads TGTGCCAGCAGCCAAGATATGGACCGGAACATTCAGTACTTC. The J gene is TRBJ2-4, the V gene TRBV3-1; D gene unclear. This CDR3 has 14 amino acids. Germline CDR1 and CDR2: LGHDT and YNNKEL (reference sequence). V lost 0 bases to trimming and J lost 7 bases, with 10 bases between them.

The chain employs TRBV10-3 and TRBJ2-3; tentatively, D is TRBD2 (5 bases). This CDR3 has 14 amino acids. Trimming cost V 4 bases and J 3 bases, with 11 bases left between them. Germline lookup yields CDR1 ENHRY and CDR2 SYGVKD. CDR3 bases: TGTGCCATCAGTGGGCCCGGGGAGACAGATACGCAGTATTTT. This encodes CAISGPGETDTQYF.

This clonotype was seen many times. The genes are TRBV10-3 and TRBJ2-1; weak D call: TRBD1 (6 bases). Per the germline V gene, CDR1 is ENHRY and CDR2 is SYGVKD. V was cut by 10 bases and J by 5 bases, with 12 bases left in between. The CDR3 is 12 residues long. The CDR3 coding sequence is TGTGCCACCGGGACAACGAACAATGAGCAGTTCTTC. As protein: CATGTTNNEQFF.

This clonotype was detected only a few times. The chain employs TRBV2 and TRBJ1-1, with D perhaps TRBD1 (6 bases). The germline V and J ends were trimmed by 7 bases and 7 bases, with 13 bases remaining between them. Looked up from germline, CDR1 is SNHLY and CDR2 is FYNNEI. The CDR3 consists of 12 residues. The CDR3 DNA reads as TGTGCCAGCAAGGGGGGCATAGATGAAGCTTTCTTT. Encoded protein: CASKGGIDEAFF.

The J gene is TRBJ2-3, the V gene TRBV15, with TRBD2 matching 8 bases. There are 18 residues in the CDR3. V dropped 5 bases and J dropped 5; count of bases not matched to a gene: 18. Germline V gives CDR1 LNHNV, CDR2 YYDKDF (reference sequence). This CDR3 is CATSPHRRGAGVGDTQYF. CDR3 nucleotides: TGTGCCACCAGCCCACATCGCCGGGGAGCGGGAGTTGGAGATACGCAGTATTTT.

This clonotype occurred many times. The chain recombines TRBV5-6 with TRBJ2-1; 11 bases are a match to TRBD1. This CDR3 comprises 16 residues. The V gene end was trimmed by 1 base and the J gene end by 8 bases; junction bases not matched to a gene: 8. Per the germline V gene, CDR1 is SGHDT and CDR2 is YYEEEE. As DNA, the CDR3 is TGTGCCAGCAGCTTGTCAGGGACAGGGGGAATATATGAGCAGTTCTTC. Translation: CASSLSGTGGIYEQFF.

CDR3 bases: TGCGCCAGCCGGACTAGCGGGATCTTGGGCGACGAGCAGTACTTC. Amino acids: CASRTSGILGDEQYF. The genes are TRBV5-1 and TRBJ2-7; 12 nucleotides line up with TRBD2. Losses at the gene ends were 7 bases for V and 5 bases for J; bases not matched to a gene: 10. Looked up from germline, CDR1 is SGHRS and CDR2 is YFSETQ. The CDR3 covers 15 residues.